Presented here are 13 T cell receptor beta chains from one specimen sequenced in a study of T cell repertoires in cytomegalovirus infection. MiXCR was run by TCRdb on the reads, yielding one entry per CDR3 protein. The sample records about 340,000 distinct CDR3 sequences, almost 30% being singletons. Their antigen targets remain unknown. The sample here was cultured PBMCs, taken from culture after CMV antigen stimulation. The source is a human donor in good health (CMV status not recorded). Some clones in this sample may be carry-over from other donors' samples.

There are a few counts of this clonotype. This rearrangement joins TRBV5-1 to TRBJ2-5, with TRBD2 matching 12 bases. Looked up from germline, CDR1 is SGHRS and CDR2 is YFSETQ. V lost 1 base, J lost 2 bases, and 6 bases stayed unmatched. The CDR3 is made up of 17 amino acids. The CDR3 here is CASSLTRTSGTQETQYF. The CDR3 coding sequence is TGCGCCAGCAGCTTGACCAGGACTAGCGGGACACAAGAGACCCAGTACTTC.

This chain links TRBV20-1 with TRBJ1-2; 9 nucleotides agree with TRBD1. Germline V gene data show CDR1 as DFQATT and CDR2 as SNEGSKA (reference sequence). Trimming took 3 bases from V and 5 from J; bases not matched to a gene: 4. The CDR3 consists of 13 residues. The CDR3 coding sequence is TGCAGTGCTAGCCCGACAGGGGGTTATGGCTACACCTTC. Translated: CSASPTGGYGYTF.

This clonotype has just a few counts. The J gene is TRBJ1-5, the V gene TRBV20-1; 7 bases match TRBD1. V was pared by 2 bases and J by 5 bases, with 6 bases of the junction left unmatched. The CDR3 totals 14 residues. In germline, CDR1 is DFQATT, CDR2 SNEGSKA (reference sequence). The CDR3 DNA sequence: TGCAGTGCTAGATCTACAGGGGAGGATCAGCCCCAGCATTTT. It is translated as CSARSTGEDQPQHF.

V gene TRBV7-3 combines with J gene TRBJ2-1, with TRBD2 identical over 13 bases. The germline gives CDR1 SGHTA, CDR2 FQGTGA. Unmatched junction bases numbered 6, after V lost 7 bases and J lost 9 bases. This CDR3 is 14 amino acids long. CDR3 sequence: CASTEGTSGTEQFF. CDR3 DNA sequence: TGTGCCAGCACCGAAGGGACTAGCGGGACTGAGCAGTTCTTC.

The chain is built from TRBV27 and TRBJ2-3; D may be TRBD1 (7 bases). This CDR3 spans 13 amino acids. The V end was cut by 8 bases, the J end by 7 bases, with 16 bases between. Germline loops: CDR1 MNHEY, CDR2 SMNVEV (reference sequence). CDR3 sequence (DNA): TGTGCCAGCCGTAGCAGGGGGGCTTATACGCAGTATTTT. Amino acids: CASRSRGAYTQYF.

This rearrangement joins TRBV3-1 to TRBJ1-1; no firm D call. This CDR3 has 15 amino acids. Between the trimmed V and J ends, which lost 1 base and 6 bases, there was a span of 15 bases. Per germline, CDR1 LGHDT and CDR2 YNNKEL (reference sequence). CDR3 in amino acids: CASSQAQVKYAEAFF. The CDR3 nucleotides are TGTGCCAGCAGCCAAGCCCAGGTCAAGTACGCTGAAGCTTTCTTT.

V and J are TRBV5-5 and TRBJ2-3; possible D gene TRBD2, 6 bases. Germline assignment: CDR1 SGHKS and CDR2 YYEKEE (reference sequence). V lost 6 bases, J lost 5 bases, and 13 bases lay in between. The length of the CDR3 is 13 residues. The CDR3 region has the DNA TGTGCCAGCAATCGTGGGGGGATAGATACGCAGTATTTT. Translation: CASNRGGIDTQYF.

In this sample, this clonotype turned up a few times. The chain's CDR3 is CASSLDEGGGYGYTF. In DNA form, the CDR3 reads TGTGCCAGCAGCTTAGACGAGGGAGGGGGCTATGGCTACACCTTC. The V gene is TRBV7-9, the J gene TRBJ1-2; tentatively, D is TRBD1 (6 bases). There are 15 residues in the CDR3. Germline V CDR1 and CDR2: SEHNR, FQNEAQ (reference sequence). Trimming cost V 1 base and J 4 bases, with 13 bases left between them. Supplemented by reference TRBV7-9 and TRBJ1-2, the full variable domain reads DTGVSQNPRHKITKRGQNVTFRCDPISEHNRLYWYRQTLGQGPEFLTYFQNEAQLEKSRLLSDRFSAERPKGSFSTLEIQRTEQGDSAMYLCASSLDEGGGYGYTFGSGTRLTVV.

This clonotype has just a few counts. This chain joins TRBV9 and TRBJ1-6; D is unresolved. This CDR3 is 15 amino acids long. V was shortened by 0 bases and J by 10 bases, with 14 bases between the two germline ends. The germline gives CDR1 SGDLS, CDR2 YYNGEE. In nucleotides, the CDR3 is TGTGCCAGCAGCGTAGCTTTGGGAGAACAGTCACCCCTCCACTTT. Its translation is CASSVALGEQSPLHF.

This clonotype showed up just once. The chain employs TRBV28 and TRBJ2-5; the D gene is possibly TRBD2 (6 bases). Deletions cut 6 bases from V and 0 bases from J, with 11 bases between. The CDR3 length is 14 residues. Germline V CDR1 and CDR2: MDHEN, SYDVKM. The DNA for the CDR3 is TGTGCCAGCAGCGAACGGGACTACCAAGAGACCCAGTACTTC. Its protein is CASSERDYQETQYF.

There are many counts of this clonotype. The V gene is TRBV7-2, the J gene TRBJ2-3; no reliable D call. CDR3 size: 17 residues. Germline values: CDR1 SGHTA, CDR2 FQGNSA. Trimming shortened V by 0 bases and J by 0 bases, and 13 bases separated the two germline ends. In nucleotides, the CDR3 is TGTGCCAGCAGCTTAGCGCGGAGCGTATATAGCACAGATACGCAGTATTTT. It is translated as CASSLARSVYSTDTQYF.

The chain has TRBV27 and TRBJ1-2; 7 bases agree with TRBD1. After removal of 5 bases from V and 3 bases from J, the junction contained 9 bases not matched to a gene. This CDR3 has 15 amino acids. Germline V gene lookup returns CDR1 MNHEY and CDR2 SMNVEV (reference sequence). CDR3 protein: CASSPGGGGYYGYTF. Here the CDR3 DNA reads TGTGCCAGCAGTCCCGGTGGAGGGGGCTACTATGGCTACACCTTC.

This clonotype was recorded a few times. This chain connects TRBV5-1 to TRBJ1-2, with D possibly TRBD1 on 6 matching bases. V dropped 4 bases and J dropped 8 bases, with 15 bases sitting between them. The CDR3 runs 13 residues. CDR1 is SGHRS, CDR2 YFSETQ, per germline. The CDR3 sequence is CASSPGATGGYTF. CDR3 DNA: TGCGCCAGCAGCCCGGGGGCAACGGGCGGCTACACCTTC.